This T cell receptor (beta chain) was sequenced during a study of blood T cells in healthy people across ages. Findings and limits, study-wide: The study could not conclusively compare naive and antigen-experienced cells, given its unsorted PBMCs.

As to this clonotype: The antigen is unknown.

Then a second PCR, running roughly 7 to 11 cycles, was carried out with a sample-barcoded 5' primer and a J-beta primer mix. From the 5' RACE reads, TCRdb called clonotypes with MiXCR, one entry per CDR3 protein. This sample has around 940,000 distinct CDR3 sequences; just over 50% occur once, and the top ten carry roughly 23%. After removal of 3 bases from V and 0 bases from J, the junction contained 2 bases not matched to a gene. The CDR3 runs 15 residues. Per the germline V gene, CDR1 is LGHDT and CDR2 is YNNKEL (reference sequence). Material: blood. V usage is TRBV3-1 and J usage is TRBJ2-7; 10 bases are a match to TRBD2. The TCR was taken from an older woman in good health. The CDR3 nucleotides are TGTGCCAGCAGCCAGGGACTAGCGACCTCCTACGAGCAGTACTTC. This translates into CASSQGLATSYEQYF.